Described below is a single T cell receptor beta chain sequence and its context. Its specific antigen is unknown. Base-call qualities are not available, and no considerably larger clone is one nucleotide away. The library was obtained by the immunoSEQ multiplex PCR assay. For the multiplex PCR, a mixture combining 60 forward primers for TCR Vbeta segments and 13 reverse primers for TCR Jbeta segments was used. The CDR3 region of rearranged TCR beta genes was amplified from genomic DNA by a multiplex PCR assay. The amplified TCR beta libraries were sequenced on the Illumina HiSeq System as 87-base-pair reads. For the original study's pipeline: In a later analysis, around 80 million unique TCR beta chains were counted across the roughly 610 repertoires, and roughly 11 million of these chains were shared by at least two donors. Raw reads were error-corrected and collapsed into unique sequences by a nearest-neighbor algorithm in which closely related sequences were merged to remove PCR and sequencing errors. To assign V, D and J gene segments, CDR3 sequences were aligned to IMGT reference sequences. Each retained sequence needed at least a six-nucleotide match to both a V gene segment and a J gene segment. Rearrangements were called productive when the CDR3 lacked stop codons and stayed in frame with V and J; all others were non-productive. Following IMGT convention, CDR3 was defined as the stretch from the second conserved V-encoded cysteine to the conserved J-encoded phenylalanine. In an earlier analysis of 550 to 650 of the donors, sequences lacking an unambiguous match to a single V gene segment were excluded. An earlier analysis of some 610 of the donors called V segments functional above 56.7% productive rearrangements and segregating when the between-donor standard deviation exceeded 5%. To diagnose cytomegalovirus status from the catalog of TCR beta chain sequences, a statistical classification framework was built. In a later analysis, TCR nucleotide sequences were compared against IMGT/GENE-DB human TR gene sequences so that V and J genes could be assigned. In a later analysis, CDR3 sequences and most-parsimonious VDJ recombination scenarios were assigned using the TCRdist pipeline. In a later analysis, each TCR beta chain was defined by its CDR3 amino acid sequence together with its V-gene family, and reads without a unique V-gene family were excluded. A later analysis removed 592 highly shared, low-generation-probability nucleotide sequences to deal with suspected cross-contamination and a sequencing artifact. A later analysis calculated a clonal expansion index for each public chain from normalized within-repertoire ranks of inferred template counts. In a later analysis, generation probabilities were computed using a VDJ recombination model fitted to out-of-frame rearrangements, and the results were checked against IGoR. In a later analysis, hypergeometric tests were used to score TCR-TCR, TCR-HLA and TCR-CMV co-occurrence, with a repertoire-size bias correction applied to TCR pairs. False discovery rates were estimated in a later analysis by permuting HLA or CMV assignments 20 times. A later analysis grouped co-occurring TCRs with DBSCAN, adding TCRdist sequence similarity when clustering within HLA-allele-positive subsets. Co-occurrence clustering excluded repertoires with fewer than 30,000 or more than 120,000 public chains, plus five with anomalous nucleotide sharing. TCRdb re-hosts the immuneACCESS table, in-frame sequences only. Its copies lack some clones; in the studies checked, an unresolved V gene accounts for under half of them, and the cause for the rest is not known. For V, J and clone size, that table is used; D and trimming come from the DNA. Within this sample are under 200,000 clones, with 82% of them counted one time only. The top ten clonotypes cover more than 1.3% of the sample.

These data come from a study of cytomegalovirus exposure and HLA in healthy donors listed by TCRdb under 2017. Study-wide context: According to an earlier analysis of 550 to 750 of the donors, about 180 million T cells yielded 95 million to 140 million unique TCR beta sequences and around 300 Gb of sequence data. An early release that covered approximately 600 HLA-typed donors contained about 300 gigabases of sequencing data and 75 million to 100 million unique TCR sequences. The genetic ancestry cluster associated with self-reported Caucasian donors included about 84% of the 300 to 400 genotyped donors. The aim of the study was to test whether cataloging public T cell receptors could identify signatures of past pathogen exposure. The T cell repertoires of under 700 subjects were profiled by immunosequencing and related to cytomegalovirus serostatus. Besides the first cohort of some 670 subjects, a separate validation cohort made up of 120 different subjects was used. To predict cytomegalovirus infection status, the study brought together high-throughput TCR immunosequencing, statistical association of individual TCRs with disease status, and machine learning. To study patterns of TCR occurrence, a later analysis re-analyzed previously published TCR beta repertoires from 650 to 750 donors and added high-resolution HLA genotyping. The later analysis used no new phenotypic data to find candidate immune exposures, relying instead on TCR beta sequences and their occurrence across donors. In an earlier analysis of 587 of the donors, high-throughput TCR beta sequencing was used to judge whether each TCR beta V gene segment behaved as functional or pseudogenic. Donor age, sex, ethnicity and CMV serostatus were compiled together with the repertoire data. In a later genetic analysis, genome-wide SNP genotypes for about 55% of the 666 donors were used, and that subset was treated as a discovery cohort. Every discovery cohort repertoire had been produced on one sequencing platform. HLA typing covered class I and class II loci at four-digit resolution. Typing coverage varied by locus: roughly 629-640 donors for A, B, C, DRB1 and DQB1; approximately 560 for DQA1; approximately 570 for DPA1; 450 to 480 for DPB1. Several DR-DQ haplotypes were treated as single units for association and clustering because of strong linkage in the cohort. On average, approximately 250,000 unique TCR beta nucleotide sequences were sequenced per donor among more than 350 genotyped donors of the cohort, with 15% to 20% of those sequences being non-productive.

Overall study results and their limits: An earlier analysis of approximately 500 of the donors showed that most TCR beta V segments appeared in productive rearrangements either about 87% or about 30% of the time, which broadly matched IMGT annotations. Across donors, most TCR sequences were observed very rarely, whereas some public TCRs were present in many individuals. According to a later analysis, TCR association rates differed among HLA loci, with DRB1 alleles showing the most associated TCRs and HLA-C alleles showing the fewest. Because counts were too low, roughly 18 rarely observed V segments, including chromosome 9 orphons, were left out of the earlier analysis of approximately 500 of the donors. V-gene and J-gene trimming of TCR beta chains was associated with a missense DCLRE1C variant in a later genetic analysis, and the association was replicated in an independent cohort. When HLA alleles, especially DR and DQ, strongly co-occurred, attributing TCR associations to individual alleles was difficult. Specific HLA alleles were associated with 15,000 to 20,000 TCR beta sequences at a false discovery rate of 0.05 in a later analysis. Presence/absence analyses assumed roughly uniform sequencing depth across donors, an assumption that may not hold. In a later analysis, several top co-occurrence clusters were reported to appear linked to parvovirus B19, influenza, CMV and Epstein-Barr virus. Linkage disequilibrium might explain the correlated functional status among segregating V segments, but an unknown experimental factor could not be excluded. In vitro tests confirmed that three of the cytomegalovirus-associated TCR beta chains recognize cytomegalovirus antigens. Immune exposure information for the cohort was limited to CMV serostatus. The study listed 150 to 200 TCR beta chains as associated with cytomegalovirus. A cluster of highly shared sequence variants was judged likely to represent a technical artifact of the sequencing pipeline. In a later genetic analysis, fewer N-insertions in productive TCRs were reported among donors in an Asian-associated ancestry cluster than the 666-donor mean. A later analysis found that HLA-associated TCR beta chains were more clonally expanded and had lower generation probabilities than equally common non-associated chains. A further reported finding was that TCR beta sequences accurately predicted the HLA-A and HLA-B alleles for most subjects in the first cohort. According to the authors, the approach could potentially be generalized to other disease states and immunological phenotypes. Most CMV-associated TCR beta chains appeared to be HLA-restricted in a later analysis, and the HLA associations seemed to be driven largely by CMV exposure. The cohort was sequenced for TCR beta chains only, and without alpha or paired-chain data the features that could be detected were limited. In both the original and validation cohorts, the classifier was reported to diagnose cytomegalovirus status with high specificity and sensitivity. Because HLA typing was missing for some donors at each locus, association tests included only the typed subset.

The cohort comprised more than 550 healthy bone marrow donors. At the time of sampling, every cohort member was nominally healthy, though immune exposures that went unrecorded were likely present. The donor was CMV seropositive and was included in the group of approximately 300 seropositive cohort members. A peripheral blood sample was provided by each donor, and peripheral blood mononuclear cells were used for TCR beta sequencing. The Qiagen DNeasy Blood Extraction Kit was used to extract genomic DNA from the blood cell samples. Sequences were obtained from PBMCs. This clonotype was obtained from a girl between 10 and 17 years old in good health and CMV-seropositive.

The CDR3 here reads CASSSLTSTGVRPQHF. The nucleotide sequence reads TGTGCCAGCAGTTCCCTCACCTCGACAGGGGTTCGGCCCCAGCATTTT. The V gene is TRBV6-5 and the J gene is TRBJ1-5; TRBD1 fits 8 bases in the junction. The germline V gene supplies CDR1 MNHEY and CDR2 SVGAGI. Germline trimming: 4 bases from V, 9 bases from J; junction bases outside gene matches: 14. From the cysteine up to the phenylalanine, the CDR3 has a length of 16 residues. Of the read, only the CDR3 DNA is kept; its 48 bases are in frame from base 1.